This T cell receptor (beta chain) was observed in a study of cytomegalovirus exposure and HLA in healthy donors. At the level of the study: HLA-typed donors were the source of 86 million or so unique TCRs held in an early data release. Study-wide results and limits: Data from an earlier analysis indicated that most TCR beta V segments were productive either about 87% or about 30% of the time. In vitro data verified a few CMV-associated chains as specific for CMV antigens. The study designated fewer than 200 TCR beta chains cytomegalovirus-associated.

The PCR was carried out with 60 Vbeta primers and 13 Jbeta primers. The data were produced by immunoSEQ multiplex PCR, yet TCRdb's version contains in-frame clones alone and is incomplete. This sample has 120,000 or so clones, with roughly a tenth found just once. Notes on this clone: The antigen is not known.

The source of this sequence is a woman younger than 30 in good health and CMV-seropositive. The specimen was PBMCs.

CDR3 DNA: TGTGCCAGCAGCGACACACTCGGACTCTTCCAAGAGACCCAGTACTTC. This gives the protein CASSDTLGLFQETQYF. This chain joins TRBV2 and TRBJ2-5; a weak D match, TRBD2 (5 bases). Germline lookup yields CDR1 SNHLY and CDR2 FYNNEI. Trimming stripped 6 bases from V and 1 base from J, with 18 bases between. This CDR3 is built from 16 residues.